This T cell receptor (beta chain) is drawn from a study of regulatory and conventional T cells in RAG deficiency. Findings and limits, study-wide: Compared with controls, unique Treg TCR beta sequences dropped around 110-fold in Omenn syndrome and CID/AS. In Omenn syndrome, sorted "Tregs" may be peripherally activated cells.

CDR3 size: 12 residues. Germline V gene lookup returns CDR1 MGHRA and CDR2 YSYEKL. Trimming removed 0 bases from V and 4 bases from J, with 1 base in between. TCRdb's table, derived via immunoSEQ multiplex PCR, lists solely in-frame clones and lacks some. Among over 7,500 clones listed, more than 70% were seen once. This clone was seen a handful of times. Its antigen is still unknown. The same data also contributed to another study, on regulatory T cells. According to that study: The PCR used 52 TRBV and 13 TRBJ primers. Patient repertoires had restricted TRB V-J pairs and skewed V and J usage, most in Tregs.

The sequencing sample was made of CD8+ T cells sorted from blood. The origin of this receptor is a human donor in good health. The chain links TRBV4-1 to TRBJ2-1; D gene unclear. Here the CDR3 reads CASSQDYNEQFF. The DNA of the CDR3 is TGCGCCAGCAGCCAAGATTACAATGAGCAGTTCTTC.